Detailed here is one T cell receptor (beta chain). The antigen is undetermined. A much larger clone differs by one base, so this may be a read error. V gave up 8 bases and J gave up 7 bases, with 11 bases separating them. This CDR3 spans 12 amino acids. To make TCR beta libraries, researchers used iRepertoire HTBI primers and Arm-PCR of CDR3 regions. TCRdb used MiXCR to reprocess the multiplex PCR reads, holding one entry per CDR3 protein. The table records some 500,000 distinct CDR3 sequences, around an eighth of them present only once. Documented time point: newly diagnosed GD, antithyroid drugs for less than 3 months. Construction of the TCR library relied on RNA isolated from PBMCs. This sample was included in a study of regulatory T cells in long-lasting Graves disease. Notes on the study in general: With approximately 2,500 shared public clonotypes, persistent patients exceeded new patients, who shared just over 950.

Separately, the same data were catalogued under a study of T cells in Graves' hyperthyroidism and ophthalmopathy. From that second work: It was considered stable Graves' hyperthyroidism when ophthalmopathy did not progress within 18 months. It was uncontrolled infection, other autoimmune disease, pregnancy or lactation that excluded patients. A 13 V-J signature model discriminated ophthalmopathy versus stable hyperthyroidism.

The sample consisted of peripheral blood mononuclear cells (PBMCs), taken at new diagnosis, from a patient treated with antithyroid drugs. The origin of this receptor is a man in his thirties or forties with Graves disease. The chain carries TRBV12-3 or TRBV12-4 and TRBJ2-2, with D possibly TRBD1 on 6 matching bases. The CDR3 spells CASGPGVGELFF. The CDR3 nucleotides read TGTGCCAGCGGCCCAGGGGTCGGGGAGCTGTTTTTT.